This TCR beta chain is drawn from a study of blood T cell repertoires in COVID-19. Study background: The United States, Italy and Spain provided the acute and convalescent COVID-19 samples. T cells, B-cell-depleted T cells, or PBMCs supplied cDNA or gDNA.

Only in-frame clones appear in the TCRdb table, and some are missing; sequencing was by immunoSEQ multiplex PCR. The sample consists of 200,000 to 250,000 clones, 86% of them appearing once. Seattle patients were enrolled while actively infected and followed longitudinally. V was shortened by 5 bases and J by 6 bases, with 11 bases between the two germline ends. This CDR3 spans 13 amino acids. The V gene's germline CDR1 is LNHDA and CDR2 SQIVND (reference sequence). The specimen sequenced was peripheral blood. The sequence was collected from a woman aged 50 to 65 with COVID-19, enrolled during active disease. The chain employs TRBV19 and TRBJ2-1; possibly TRBD1 for D (6 bases). CDR3 sequence: CASSALQGNEQFF. CDR3 nucleotides: TGTGCCAGTAGTGCCTTACAGGGCAATGAGCAGTTCTTC.